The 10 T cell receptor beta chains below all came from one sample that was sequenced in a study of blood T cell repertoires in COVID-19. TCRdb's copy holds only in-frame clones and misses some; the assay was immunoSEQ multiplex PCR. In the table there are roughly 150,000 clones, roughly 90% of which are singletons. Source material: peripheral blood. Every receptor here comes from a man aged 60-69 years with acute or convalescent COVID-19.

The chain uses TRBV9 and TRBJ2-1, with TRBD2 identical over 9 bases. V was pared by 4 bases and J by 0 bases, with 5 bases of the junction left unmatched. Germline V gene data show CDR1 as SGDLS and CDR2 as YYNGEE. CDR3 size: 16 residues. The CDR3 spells CASSLTSGSSYNEQFF. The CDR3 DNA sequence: TGTGCCAGCAGCCTGACTAGCGGAAGCTCCTACAATGAGCAGTTCTTC. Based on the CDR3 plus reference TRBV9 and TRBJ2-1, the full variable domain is DSGVTQTPKHLITATGQRVTLRCSPRSGDLSVYWYQQSLDQGLQFLIQYYNGEERAKGNILERFSAQQFPDLHSELNLSSLELGDSALYFCASSLTSGSSYNEQFFGPGTRLTVL.

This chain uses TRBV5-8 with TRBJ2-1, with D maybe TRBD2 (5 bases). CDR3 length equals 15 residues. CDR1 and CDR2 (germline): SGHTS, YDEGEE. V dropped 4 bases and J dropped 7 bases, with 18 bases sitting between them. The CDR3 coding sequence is TGTGCCAGCAGCCAGAATCCAGTTTCGGGGAATGAGCAGTTCTTC. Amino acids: CASSQNPVSGNEQFF.

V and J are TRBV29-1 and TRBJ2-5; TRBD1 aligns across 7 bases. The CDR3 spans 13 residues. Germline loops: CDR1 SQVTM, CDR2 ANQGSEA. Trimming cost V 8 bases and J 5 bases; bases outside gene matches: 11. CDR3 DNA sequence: TGCAGCCCTGGACAGGCCAACGGTGAGACCCAGTACTTC. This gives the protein CSPGQANGETQYF.

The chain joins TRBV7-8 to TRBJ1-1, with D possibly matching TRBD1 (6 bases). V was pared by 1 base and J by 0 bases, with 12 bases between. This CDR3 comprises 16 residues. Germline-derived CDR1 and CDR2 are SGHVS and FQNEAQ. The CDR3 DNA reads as TGTGCCAGCAGCTTAGGGGGGCCCGGGATGAACACTGAAGCTTTCTTT. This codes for CASSLGGPGMNTEAFF.

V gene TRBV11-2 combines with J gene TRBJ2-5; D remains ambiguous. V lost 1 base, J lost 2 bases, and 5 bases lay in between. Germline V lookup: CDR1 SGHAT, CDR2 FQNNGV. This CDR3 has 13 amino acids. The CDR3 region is CASSLGGQETQYF. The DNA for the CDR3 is TGTGCCAGCAGCTTAGGAGGTCAAGAGACCCAGTACTTC.

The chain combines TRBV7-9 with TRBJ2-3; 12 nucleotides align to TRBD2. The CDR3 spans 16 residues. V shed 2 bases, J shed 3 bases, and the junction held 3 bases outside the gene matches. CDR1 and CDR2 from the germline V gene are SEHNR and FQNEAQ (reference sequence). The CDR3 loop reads CASSLLLAGGTDTQYF. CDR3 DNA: TGTGCCAGCAGCTTATTACTAGCGGGGGGTACAGATACGCAGTATTTT.

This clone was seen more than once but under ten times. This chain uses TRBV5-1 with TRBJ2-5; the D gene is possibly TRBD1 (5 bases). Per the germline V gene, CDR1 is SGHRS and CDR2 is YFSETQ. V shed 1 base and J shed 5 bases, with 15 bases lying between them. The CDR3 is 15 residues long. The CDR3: CASSLTGSNRETQYF. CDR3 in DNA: TGCGCCAGCAGCTTGACGGGTTCAAACAGGGAGACCCAGTACTTC.

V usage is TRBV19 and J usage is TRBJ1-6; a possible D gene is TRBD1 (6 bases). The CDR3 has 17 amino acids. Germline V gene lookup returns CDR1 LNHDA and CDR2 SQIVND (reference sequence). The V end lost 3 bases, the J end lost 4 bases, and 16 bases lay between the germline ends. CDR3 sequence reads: CASSMTQGSPYNSPLHF. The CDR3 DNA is TGTGCCAGTAGTATGACACAGGGCTCTCCGTATAATTCACCCCTCCACTTT.

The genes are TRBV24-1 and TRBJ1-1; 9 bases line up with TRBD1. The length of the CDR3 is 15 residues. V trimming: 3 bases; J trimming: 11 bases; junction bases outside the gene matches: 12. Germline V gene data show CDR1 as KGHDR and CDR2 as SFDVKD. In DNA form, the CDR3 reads TGTGCCACCAGTGATACTGGGACAGGGTTAAGAAGCGCTTTCTTT. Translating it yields CATSDTGTGLRSAFF.

CDR3 DNA sequence: TGTGCTAGTGGTTCGAACAGGGTGTTGGGAGAGCAGTACTTC. This translates into CASGSNRVLGEQYF. This chain uses TRBV12-5 with TRBJ2-7; possibly TRBD1 for D (6 bases). CDR1 and CDR2 from the germline V gene are LGHNT and FRNRAP. The CDR3 runs to 14 residues. The V and J ends lost 4 bases and 7 bases respectively, with 17 bases between them.